This record covers a single T cell receptor beta chain. Antigen: not known. These data originate in a study of cytomegalovirus exposure and HLA in healthy donors. Study-wide findings and caveats: Later on, analysis showed that most CMV-associated TCR beta chains appeared to be HLA-restricted. Earlier findings revealed that most TCR beta V segments proved productive either about 90% or about 30% of the time. The likely origin of a cluster of highly shared sequence variants was a sequencing artifact.

The PCR contained 60 Vbeta and 13 Jbeta primers. Produced via immunoSEQ multiplex PCR; TCRdb's table is partial and in-frame only. The specimen's table records roughly 120,000 clones. Trimming removed 0 bases from V and 4 bases from J; junction bases left unmatched: 6. This CDR3 region has 16 residues. Germline V gives CDR1 SGHRS, CDR2 YFSETQ. Sequencing was carried out using PBMCs. The sequence derives from a man in his thirties or forties in good health and CMV-seronegative. The chain uses TRBV5-1 and TRBJ2-5; 10 bases align to TRBD2. CDR3 residues: CASSLVLAGEGETQYF. As DNA, the CDR3 is TGCGCCAGCAGCTTGGTTCTAGCGGGGGAGGGAGAGACCCAGTACTTC.